The clone carrying this T cell receptor beta chain showed up many times. What it binds is not known. The data stem from a study of T cells in Graves' hyperthyroidism and ophthalmopathy. What was amplified from RNA transcripts were TCR beta CDR3 regions. First-round RT-PCR of the TCR CDR3 relied on the HTBI primer set. A single record per CDR3 protein comes from TCRdb applying MiXCR to the multiplex PCR reads. The table records approximately 400,000 distinct CDR3 sequences, 15% to 17% of them present only once. Notes on the study in general: Classification by a 13 V-J model distinguished ophthalmopathy from stable hyperthyroidism.

No ophthalmopathy progression within 18 months constituted stable Graves' hyperthyroidism. Diagnosis of hyperthyroidism was new in patients aged 18 to 65, and its duration was under 2 months. Based on clinical symptoms, serum thyroxine and TRAb, thyroid ultrasound and orbital computed tomography, diagnoses were reached. Trimming shortened V by 8 bases and J by 1 base, and 11 bases separated the two germline ends. The CDR3 spans 14 residues. Germline loops: CDR1 SNHLY, CDR2 FYNNEI. The source material was blood. This TCR came from a woman aged 18 to 35 with Graves' hyperthyroidism. The chain uses TRBV2 and TRBJ2-2; TRBD2 might be the D (5 bases). For the CDR3, the DNA is TGTGCCAGCCGGGAATTTATGAACACCGGGGAGCTGTTTTTT. Translating gives CASREFMNTGELFF. The whole variable domain, remainder taken from reference TRBV2 and TRBJ2-2, is EPEVTQTPSHQVTQMGQEVILRCVPISNHLYFYWYRQILGQKVEFLVSFYNNEISEKSEIFDDQFSVERPDGSNFTLKIRSTKLEDSAMYFCASREFMNTGELFFGEGSRLTVL.